One and the same sample provided the 14 T cell receptor beta chains below, sequenced in a study of patients and donors after allogeneic stem cell transplantation. TCRdb re-called the RT-PCR reads through MiXCR, storing one row per CDR3 protein. The sample has approximately 90,000 distinct CDR3 sequences, roughly 4.9% seen once. Sequencing was done on a sample of blood, either unsorted or a sorted T cell fraction (not recorded which). These receptor sequences come from a human donor who was either an allogeneic HSCT recipient or a stem cell or donor lymphocyte infusion donor (not recorded which). It is not recorded whose cells these are; they may come from a transplant donor.

The chain links TRBV7-6 to TRBJ2-1; D might be TRBD2 (7 bases). V was clipped by 5 bases and J by 9 bases, with 26 bases between them. The V gene's germline CDR1 is SGHVS and CDR2 FNYEAQ. The CDR3 is 17 residues long. The CDR3 coding sequence is TGTGCCAGCAGCCCGCTGGCCCGTTCGGGAGGAGGGGGTGAGCAGTTCTTC. Its protein is CASSPLARSGGGGEQFF.

There are a few counts of this clonotype. The chain has TRBV5-1 and TRBJ2-7; 11 bases are shared with TRBD1. Germline CDR1 SGHRS, CDR2 YFSETQ. The CDR3 contains 15 residues. Trimming at V came to 4 bases and at J to 6 bases, leaving 9 bases not matched to a gene. CDR3 amino acids: CASSPGQGGLLEQYF. DNA for the CDR3: TGCGCCAGCAGCCCGGGACAGGGGGGTTTGCTCGAGCAGTACTTC.

V usage is TRBV7-3 and J usage is TRBJ2-3; D is unclear. There are 14 residues in the CDR3. V lost 1 base to trimming and J lost 0 bases, with 5 bases between them. CDR1 is SGHTA and CDR2 is FQGTGA in the germline V gene. Written as DNA, the CDR3 is TGTGCCAGCAGCTTAAACCCCAGCACAGATACGCAGTATTTT. Translation: CASSLNPSTDTQYF.

Notes on this clonotype: A read error may be the cause here, since a much bigger clone is one base away. The chain uses TRBV7-6 and TRBJ2-6; D may be TRBD1 (5 bases). Germline assignment: CDR1 SGHVS and CDR2 FNYEAQ. The CDR3 spans 14 residues. The CDR3: CASSRNSGANGLTF. CDR3 nucleotides: TGTGCCAGCAGCCGAAACTCTGGGGCCAACGGCCTGACTTTC.

The V and J genes are TRBV6-1 and TRBJ2-7, with 7 bases matching TRBD2. Germline V lookup: CDR1 MNHNS, CDR2 SASEGT. V gave up 6 bases and J gave up 2 bases; unmatched junction bases: 7. The CDR3 contains 14 residues. The CDR3, as DNA: TGTGCCAGCAGGCCCGGGACTAACGCCTACGAGCAGTACTTC. It translates to CASRPGTNAYEQYF.

This clonotype was detected ten times or more. The CDR3 sequence: CASSLGESNQPQHF. In DNA form, the CDR3 reads TGTGCCAGCAGCTTGGGGGAGAGCAATCAGCCCCAGCATTTT. This chain joins TRBV6-1 and TRBJ1-5; the D gene is possibly TRBD1 (5 bases). CDR1 and CDR2 from the germline V gene are MNHNS and SASEGT. This CDR3 is built from 14 residues. With 6 bases removed from V and 1 base from J, the gap between germline ends came to 10 bases.

This clonotype was seen repeatedly, ten times or more. The chain employs TRBV4-1 and TRBJ2-1, with 7 positions matching TRBD2. Germline V gene sequence: CDR1 MGHRA, CDR2 YSYEKL. The CDR3 has 15 residues. Trimming removed 4 bases from V and 3 bases from J; junction bases left unmatched: 6. CDR3 protein: CASSRGGTNYNEQFF. The DNA of the CDR3 is TGCGCCAGCAGCCGGGGCGGGACTAACTACAATGAGCAGTTCTTC.

This CDR3 is CASSLTRTDTQYF. As DNA, the CDR3 is TGTGCCAGCAGCTTGACCCGCACAGATACGCAGTATTTT. The J gene is TRBJ2-3, the V gene TRBV5-4; D is ambiguous. The V and J ends lost 1 base and 1 base respectively, with 4 bases between them. CDR1 is SGHNT and CDR2 is YYREEE in the germline V gene (reference sequence). This CDR3 has 13 amino acids.

This clonotype was seen ten or more times. This chain uses TRBV10-2 with TRBJ1-1; the D gene is possibly TRBD1 (5 bases). Germline V gene sequence: CDR1 WSHSY, CDR2 SAAADI. Between the trimmed V and J ends, which lost 0 bases and 1 base, there was a span of 6 bases. This CDR3 spans 14 amino acids. CDR3 in amino acids: CASSESQGNTEAFF. Here the CDR3 DNA reads TGCGCCAGCAGTGAGTCGCAGGGGAACACTGAAGCTTTCTTT.

This clonotype was counted many times. DNA of the CDR3: TGTGCCAGCAGCCAGGAGAGTAGCGGTTACGAGCAGTACTTC. This encodes CASSQESSGYEQYF. V and J are TRBV9 and TRBJ2-7; D may be TRBD2 (6 bases). This CDR3 is built from 14 residues. Deletions cut 4 bases from V and 4 bases from J, with 15 bases between. Germline loops: CDR1 SGDLS, CDR2 YYNGEE.

The chain employs TRBV20-1 and TRBJ1-1, with 7 bases that match TRBD1. The CDR3 has 14 amino acids. Germline-derived CDR1 and CDR2 are DFQATT and SNEGSKA (reference sequence). With V trimmed by 3 bases and J by 6 bases, 10 bases remained unmatched. The CDR3 sequence: CSAREQGRGSEAFF. The DNA for the CDR3 is TGCAGTGCTAGGGAACAGGGGCGCGGATCTGAAGCTTTCTTT.

The sample holds many counts of this clonotype. The V and J genes are TRBV7-3 and TRBJ2-4; 9 bases are shared with TRBD1. Germline V gene lookup returns CDR1 SGHTA and CDR2 FQGTGA. J lost 6 bases, V lost 3 bases, and 6 bases had no gene match. The CDR3 extends over 15 amino acids. The CDR3 DNA sequence: TGTGCCAGCAGCTTCGACGGGACAGGGAGAAACATTCAGTACTTC. Translating it yields CASSFDGTGRNIQYF.

This clonotype was found many times. The CDR3 DNA is TGTGCCAGCAGCACCGGGACGAAGGGGTACCTCCGCCGTACCGGGGAGCTGTTTTTT. Encoded protein: CASSTGTKGYLRRTGELFF. This chain connects TRBV11-2 to TRBJ2-2; D possibly uses TRBD1 or TRBD2 (5 bases each). V was cut by 5 bases and J by 5 bases, with 27 bases left in between. The CDR3 has 19 amino acids. Germline V lookup: CDR1 SGHAT, CDR2 FQNNGV.

The chain combines TRBV30 with TRBJ2-5; D not resolved. The V end lost 4 bases, the J end lost 2 bases, and 14 bases lay between the germline ends. The CDR3 is 14 residues long. The germline gives CDR1 GTSNPN, CDR2 SVGIG (reference sequence). This CDR3 reads CAWNKIGQQETQYF. The CDR3 DNA follows: TGTGCCTGGAATAAAATTGGGCAGCAAGAGACCCAGTACTTC.